This TCR beta chain appears in the sequencing data of a study of beta chain features in type 1 diabetes. Study conclusions and caveats: All four CD4+ subsets of Type 1 diabetes patients contained TCRB CDR3s that were moderately but significantly shorter.

The investigators reverse transcribed all of the isolated RNA, so they sequenced expressed TCRB transcripts. Here immunoSEQ multiplex PCR was the method, and the copy in TCRdb shows in-frame clones only, minus some. This sample carries around 280,000 clones, roughly 15% of them seen once, and the ten largest clones take less than 0.02%. As regards this clone: Its specificity is unknown.

The germline V gene has CDR1 LNHNV and CDR2 YYDKDF (reference sequence). The CDR3 runs 13 residues. Trimming cost V 9 bases and J 5 bases, with 13 bases left between them. Source material: naive CD4+ T cells from blood. This rearrangement joins TRBV15 to TRBJ2-2, with D perhaps TRBD1 (6 bases). The receptor's source is a man aged 18-30 years with type 1 diabetes. Written as DNA, the CDR3 is TGTGCCACTGGTCATCAGGGGACCGGGGAGCTGTTTTTT. Translating it yields CATGHQGTGELFF.